These 32 T cell receptor beta chains were sequenced from one sample in a study of CD8 T cells in ankylosing spondylitis (dated by TCRdb to about 2017). General conclusions and limits of the study: A TCR beta motif made up of several highly homologous amino acid variants appeared to be characteristic of blood from ankylosing spondylitis patients.

Receptors were amplified or captured by 5' RACE. The instrument was an Illumina HiSeq 2500. TCRdb handled the public reads itself, with Q25 trimming in fastp and clone calling in MiXCR, and kept productive beta chains. Every CDR3 protein is listed once, alongside the most common genes and DNA of its rows. The sample data list fewer than 450,000 distinct CDR3 sequences, and 17% of these were observed just once. In total, the top ten clones hold around 0.92% of the sample. Their recognized antigens are unknown. The sequencing input was blood, either unsorted or a sorted T cell fraction (not recorded which). The receptors here all came from a male donor with ankylosing spondylitis.

This clonotype came up a few times. The V call is TRBV15, the J call TRBJ2-5, with D unresolved. CDR3 length: 12 residues. The ends were cut back, 0 bases at V and 5 bases at J, with 4 bases in the middle. Per germline, CDR1 LNHNV and CDR2 YYDKDF (reference sequence). This chain's CDR3 is CATSRDAETQYF. CDR3 bases: TGTGCCACCAGCAGAGATGCGGAGACCCAGTACTTC.

The chain is built from TRBV3-1 and TRBJ2-5, with 10 bases aligning to TRBD2. V was clipped by 4 bases and J by 7 bases; unmatched bases: 15. The V gene's germline CDR1 is LGHDT and CDR2 YNNKEL (reference sequence). CDR3 size: 17 residues. CDR3 loop: CASSPQRGGLLSMTQYF. As DNA, the CDR3 is TGTGCCAGCAGCCCGCAGCGGGGGGGCCTTCTTTCTATGACCCAGTACTTC.

CDR3 nucleotide sequence: TGTGCCAGCAGGGTGGACGGGACATTGAACTATGGCTACACCTTC. It yields the protein CASRVDGTLNYGYTF. The chain joins TRBV6-1 to TRBJ1-2; the D gene is possibly TRBD1 (6 bases). Looked up from germline, CDR1 is MNHNS and CDR2 is SASEGT. V lost 6 bases to trimming and J lost 2 bases, with 16 bases between them. CDR3 size: 15 residues.

The chain links TRBV20-1 to TRBJ2-7; a possible D gene is TRBD1 (6 bases). The CDR3 has 12 amino acids. V shed 6 bases and J shed 7 bases, with 16 bases lying between them. Germline CDR1 DFQATT, CDR2 SNEGSKA (reference sequence). The CDR3 loop is CSANLGGWEQYF. In DNA form, the CDR3 reads TGCAGTGCCAATCTAGGGGGTTGGGAGCAGTACTTC.

This clonotype was detected a few times. The CDR3 does not end in the conserved phenylalanine or tryptophan, so this is likely a read error. The chain uses TRBV12-3 or TRBV12-4 and TRBJ2-1; D not resolved. The CDR3 runs 15 residues. V was cut by 4 bases and J by 4 bases, with 14 bases left in between. The CDR3 loop reads CASSSQFAQYNEQFS. The CDR3 region has the DNA TGTGCCAGCAGTTCACAGTTTGCACAGTACAATGAGCAGTTCTCC.

This clonotype has more than one count but fewer than ten. Here the CDR3 DNA reads TGTGCCAGCAGTTTAGGGGGGGGGCCCTCCTACGAGCAGTACTTC. Translating gives CASSLGGGPSYEQYF. V and J are TRBV28 and TRBJ2-7; D possibly corresponds to TRBD2 (7 bases). CDR1 and CDR2 from the germline V gene are MDHEN and SYDVKM. The CDR3 spans 15 residues. V shed 2 bases and J shed 0 bases, with 11 bases lying between them.

V is TRBV12-3 or TRBV12-4 and J is TRBJ1-6, with TRBD1 matching over 7 bases. Trimming cost V 4 bases and J 10 bases; bases outside gene matches: 4. The CDR3 consists of 13 residues. CDR3: CASSSDRISPLHF. The CDR3 DNA sequence: TGTGCCAGCAGTTCGGACAGGATATCACCCCTCCACTTT.

J is TRBJ2-2 and V is TRBV7-2; the D gene could be TRBD1 or TRBD2 (5 bases each). From germline, CDR1 is SGHTA and CDR2 FQGNSA. CDR3 length: 14 residues. The V end was cut by 3 bases, the J end by 6 bases, with 11 bases between. The CDR3 DNA reads TGTGCCAGCAGCTTCCATGGGGGTTCCGGGGAGCTGTTTTTT. Translating it yields CASSFHGGSGELFF.

The chain uses TRBV2 and TRBJ1-1; 8 nucleotides match TRBD1. The CDR3 totals 12 residues. Germline V gives CDR1 SNHLY, CDR2 FYNNEI. With V trimmed by 6 bases and J by 11 bases, 8 bases remained unmatched. CDR3: CASRIQGGDAFF. The CDR3 region has the DNA TGTGCCAGCAGGATACAGGGGGGGGACGCTTTCTTT.

The table lists this clonotype with many counts. J is TRBJ1-2 and V is TRBV28; D is possibly TRBD1 (5 bases). The CDR3 length is 16 residues. The V and J ends lost 5 bases and 2 bases respectively, with 18 bases between them. Germline lookup yields CDR1 MDHEN and CDR2 SYDVKM. CDR3: CASSPGPGGWNYGYTF. The CDR3 region has the DNA TGTGCCAGCAGTCCCGGGCCGGGGGGGTGGAACTATGGCTACACCTTC.

This clonotype was seen many times. This chain connects TRBV6-2 or TRBV6-3 to TRBJ2-3, with TRBD2 matching over 7 bases. CDR1 MNHEY and CDR2 SVGEGT come from the germline V gene. Trimming removed 2 bases from V and 2 bases from J; junction bases left unmatched: 4. The CDR3 is 15 residues long. The CDR3 DNA reads TGTGCCAGCAGTTACGGCGGGGGTTTCACAGATACGCAGTATTTT. Translated, it gives CASSYGGGFTDTQYF.

This clonotype was seen many times. The CDR3 reads CSVEDRSRGLGYTF. In DNA form, the CDR3 reads TGCAGCGTTGAAGATAGGAGCAGGGGGCTTGGCTACACCTTC. The chain couples TRBV29-1 to TRBJ1-2; 8 bases fit TRBD1. In germline, CDR1 is SQVTM, CDR2 ANQGSEA. The CDR3 contains 14 residues. The V gene end was trimmed by 0 bases and the J gene end by 7 bases; junction bases not matched to a gene: 7.

This rearrangement joins TRBV3-1 to TRBJ2-1; D perhaps matches TRBD2 (5 bases). Germline CDR1 and CDR2: LGHDT and YNNKEL (reference sequence). V lost 0 bases to trimming and J lost 6 bases, with 9 bases between them. CDR3 length: 14 amino acids. In nucleotides, the CDR3 is TGTGCCAGCAGCCAAGAGCCTAGCAGCAATGAGCAGTTCTTC. Translated, it gives CASSQEPSSNEQFF.

This clonotype was detected only a few times. This rearrangement joins TRBV5-5 to TRBJ2-2; 9 nucleotides align to TRBD1. The CDR3 totals 15 residues. Trimming at V came to 4 bases and at J to 3 bases, leaving 4 bases not matched to a gene. Germline V gene data show CDR1 as SGHKS and CDR2 as YYEKEE (reference sequence). The CDR3 loop is CASSPRDRDTGELFF. The DNA of the CDR3 is TGTGCCAGCAGCCCCCGGGACAGGGACACCGGGGAGCTGTTTTTT.

This clonotype turned up a few times. The V gene is TRBV7-3, the J gene TRBJ1-1, with D possibly being TRBD1 (5 bases). The CDR3 has 16 residues. Germline V gene sequence: CDR1 SGHTA, CDR2 FQGTGA. The V and J ends lost 2 bases and 1 base respectively, with 14 bases between them. The CDR3 DNA reads TGTGCCAGCAGCTTATCGGGGGGGAATCCGAACACTGAAGCTTTCTTT. It yields the protein CASSLSGGNPNTEAFF.

The chain is built from TRBV4-1 and TRBJ1-6; TRBD1 is a possible D gene (5 bases). The ends were cut back, 3 bases at V and 7 bases at J, with 13 bases in the middle. The CDR3 contains 15 residues. The germline V gene has CDR1 MGHRA and CDR2 YSYEKL. CDR3 nucleotide sequence: TGCGCCAGCAGCCACGTAGACAGAGCCAATTCACCCCTCCACTTT. As protein: CASSHVDRANSPLHF.

The V call is TRBV30, the J call TRBJ1-1; D ambiguous. Trimming stripped 4 bases from V and 1 base from J, with 10 bases between. Germline V gene sequence: CDR1 GTSNPN, CDR2 SVGIG (reference sequence). CDR3 length equals 13 residues. The CDR3 DNA reads as TGTGCCTGGATCTCAGGCAGGAACACTGAAGCTTTCTTT. Amino acids: CAWISGRNTEAFF. Based on the CDR3 plus reference TRBV30 and TRBJ1-1, the full variable domain is SQTIHQWPATLVQPVGSPLSLECTVEGTSNPNLYWYRQAAGRGLQLLFYSVGIGQISSEVPQNLSASRPQDRQFILSSKKLLLSDSGFYLCAWISGRNTEAFFGQGTRLTVV.

This clonotype was recorded a few times. The chain's CDR3 is CSVKSLSNAEAFF. The CDR3 region has the DNA TGCAGCGTGAAGTCCCTTAGTAACGCTGAAGCTTTCTTT. The chain has TRBV29-1 and TRBJ1-1; D is uncertain. CDR3 length: 13 amino acids. V was pared by 6 bases and J by 6 bases, with 17 bases between. Germline V gene lookup returns CDR1 SQVTM and CDR2 ANQGSEA.

This clonotype was counted between two and nine times. The rearrangement uses TRBV28 and TRBJ2-7, with D perhaps matching TRBD2 (6 bases). V was pared by 6 bases and J by 2 bases, with 17 bases between. The CDR3 is made up of 15 amino acids. Germline-derived CDR1 and CDR2 are MDHEN and SYDVKM. CDR3 nucleotide sequence: TGTGCCAGCAGCCCCCCGCAGGGAGGTACCTACGAGCAGTACTTC. It codes for CASSPPQGGTYEQYF. The full variable domain, in which reference TRBV28 and TRBJ2-7 provide the parts outside the CDR3, is DVKVTQSSRYLVKRTGEKVFLECVQDMDHENMFWYRQDPGLGLRLIYFSYDVKMKEKGDIPEGYSVSREKKERFSLILESASTNQTSMYLCASSPPQGGTYEQYFGPGTRLTVT.

The chain is built from TRBV29-1 and TRBJ2-1; 10 positions agree with TRBD2. This CDR3 spans 14 amino acids. V was clipped by 6 bases and J by 8 bases; unmatched bases: 10. Germline CDR1 is SQVTM and CDR2 is ANQGSEA. CDR3 DNA: TGCAGCGTCGATCTAGCGGGAGTGGGGGATGAGCAGTTCTTC. Translated, it gives CSVDLAGVGDEQFF.

There are a few counts of this clonotype. The chain combines TRBV25-1 with TRBJ2-5; no definite D call. V was cut by 3 bases and J by 5 bases, with 10 bases left in between. Germline V gene lookup returns CDR1 MGHDK and CDR2 SYGVNS. The CDR3 is 13 residues long. The CDR3 loop is CASSELSGETQYF. The CDR3 DNA follows: TGTGCCAGCAGTGAGCTCTCTGGGGAGACCCAGTACTTC.

This rearrangement joins TRBV12-5 to TRBJ2-1, with a weak D call TRBD1 (6 bases). V was trimmed by 3 bases and J by 12 bases, leaving 18 bases between them. Germline V gene lookup returns CDR1 LGHNT and CDR2 FRNRAP. CDR3 length equals 14 residues. This CDR3 reads CASGLLGQKGRQFF. The CDR3 DNA is TGTGCTAGTGGTTTACTGGGACAAAAGGGGAGGCAGTTCTTC.

V is TRBV2 and J is TRBJ2-1, with 7 bases aligning to TRBD2. The trim removed 5 bases at V and 2 bases at J, leaving 3 bases unmatched. From germline, CDR1 is SNHLY and CDR2 FYNNEI. CDR3 length: 14 amino acids. The CDR3, as DNA: TGTGCCAGCAGTCCAGGACTAGCCTACAATGAGCAGTTCTTC. Protein sequence: CASSPGLAYNEQFF.

V is TRBV5-1 and J is TRBJ2-1; 9 bases are a match to TRBD2. The CDR3 consists of 15 residues. With 4 bases clipped from V and 1 base from J, the junction kept 3 bases outside the gene matches. The germline gives CDR1 SGHRS, CDR2 YFSETQ. Written as DNA, the CDR3 is TGCGCCAGCAGCAATAGCGGGGGTTCCTACAATGAGCAGTTCTTC. This encodes CASSNSGGSYNEQFF.

This chain's CDR3 is CASSSTTTGQGSYGYTF. CDR3 nucleotide sequence: TGTGCCAGCAGTTCCACCACGACCGGACAGGGGAGCTATGGCTACACCTTC. V and J are TRBV6-5 and TRBJ1-2, with 9 bases that match TRBD1. This CDR3 spans 17 amino acids. The germline V gene encodes CDR1 MNHEY and CDR2 SVGAGI. V was pared by 4 bases and J by 4 bases, with 13 bases of the junction left unmatched.

The V and J genes are TRBV11-2 and TRBJ1-1; the match to TRBD1 covers 10 bases. The CDR3 has 16 residues. The germline gives CDR1 SGHAT, CDR2 FQNNGV. Germline trimming cut 4 bases from V and 1 base from J; bases unmatched to any gene: 6. The CDR3 nucleotides read TGTGCCAGCAGCTGGGGACAGGGGATTGGGAACACTGAAGCTTTCTTT. Amino acids: CASSWGQGIGNTEAFF.

The V and J genes are TRBV18 and TRBJ1-5; 7 bases agree with TRBD1. The CDR3 has 15 amino acids. Germline CDR1 reads KGHSH; CDR2 reads LQKENI. V gave up 6 bases and J gave up 0 bases; unmatched junction bases: 5. In DNA form, the CDR3 reads TGTGCCAGCTCCAAAGGACAGGTTAGCAATCAGCCCCAGCATTTT. Protein product: CASSKGQVSNQPQHF.

The chain combines TRBV27 with TRBJ1-5; no clear D gene. The CDR3 length is 15 residues. Trimming took off 2 bases at V and 0 bases at J, with 8 bases between the two ends. The germline V gene has CDR1 MNHEY and CDR2 SMNVEV (reference sequence). CDR3: CASSLRADSNQPQHF. Written as DNA, the CDR3 is TGTGCCAGCAGTTTACGGGCGGATAGCAATCAGCCCCAGCATTTT.

Many counts were recorded for this clonotype. J is TRBJ2-3 and V is TRBV29-1; TRBD2 aligns across 14 bases. The CDR3 is 16 residues long. V shed 5 bases and J 4 bases; nucleotides not matched to a gene: 8. Germline lookup yields CDR1 SQVTM and CDR2 ANQGSEA. The CDR3 region has the DNA TGCAGCGTTTCGTTAGGACTAGCGGGAGGAGCAGATACGCAGTATTTT. The encoded protein is CSVSLGLAGGADTQYF.

This sequence joins TRBV5-1 and TRBJ2-7, with 7 bases matching TRBD1. The V and J ends lost 4 bases and 2 bases, in that order; junction bases with no gene match: 3. The CDR3 is 13 amino acids. Germline CDR1 SGHRS, CDR2 YFSETQ. The CDR3 DNA sequence: TGCGCCAGCAGCAGGGACAGTGCCTACGAGCAGTACTTC. Its translation: CASSRDSAYEQYF.

This clonotype was picked up a small number of times. This chain joins TRBV19 and TRBJ1-1; a possible D gene is TRBD1 (5 bases). Trimming removed 1 base from V and 6 bases from J, with 12 bases in between. Germline-derived CDR1 and CDR2 are LNHDA and SQIVND (reference sequence). The CDR3 runs 14 residues. CDR3 sequence: CASSIGRGISEAFF. The CDR3 region has the DNA TGTGCCAGTAGTATAGGTCGGGGGATCTCTGAAGCTTTCTTT.

This clonotype has a handful of counts. The chain is built from TRBV20-1 and TRBJ1-1; TRBD1 agrees at 9 bases. V dropped 3 bases and J dropped 3; count of bases not matched to a gene: 8. The CDR3 consists of 15 residues. Germline V lookup: CDR1 DFQATT, CDR2 SNEGSKA (reference sequence). The CDR3 region has the DNA TGCAGTGCTAGGGAACCGGGACAGGGCTACACTGAAGCTTTCTTT. It yields the protein CSAREPGQGYTEAFF.